The 8 T cell receptor beta chains reported below all come from one sample, sequenced in a study of CD8 T cells in ankylosing spondylitis. TCRdb reprocessed the 5' RACE reads via MiXCR and lists one record per CDR3 protein. The table records 150,000 to 200,000 distinct CDR3 sequences, 10% to 15% of them present only once. The specimen was blood, either unsorted or a sorted T cell fraction (not recorded which). The receptors stem from a female donor with ankylosing spondylitis or in good health (not recorded which).

V gene TRBV12-3 or TRBV12-4 combines with J gene TRBJ2-7, with 7 nucleotides matching TRBD2. V lost 5 bases to trimming and J lost 3 bases; unmatched junction nucleotides: 10. This CDR3 spans 15 amino acids. The CDR3 loop reads CASSPLVAGVYEQYF. CDR3 nucleotides: TGTGCCAGCAGTCCATTGGTGGCGGGAGTCTACGAGCAGTACTTC.

This clonotype was seen many times. The gene calls are TRBV4-3 and TRBJ2-6, with TRBD2 matching 7 bases. Germline V lookup: CDR1 LGHNA, CDR2 YSLEER. The CDR3 length is 16 residues. J lost 2 bases, V lost 0 bases, and 1 base had no gene match. DNA for the CDR3: TGCGCCAGCAGCCAAGATGGACTAGCTGGGGCCAACGTCCTGACTTTC. Translated: CASSQDGLAGANVLTF.

This clonotype was counted ten times or more. V gene TRBV10-3 combines with J gene TRBJ1-3, with a possible D match to TRBD1 (6 bases). Germline CDR1 and CDR2: ENHRY and SYGVKD. Trimming stripped 8 bases from V and 0 bases from J, with 14 bases between. The CDR3 is 15 residues long. The CDR3 region has the DNA TGTGCCATCTTAATGGGGGACATCTCTGGAAACACCATATATTTT. It yields the protein CAILMGDISGNTIYF.

A remark on this clonotype: A much larger clone differs by one base, so this may be a read error. The rearrangement uses TRBV9 and TRBJ1-6; D is undetermined. The CDR3 consists of 14 residues. V was cut by 3 bases and J by 9 bases, with 13 bases left in between. CDR1 and CDR2 (germline): SGDLS, YYNGEE. As DNA, the CDR3 is TGTGCCAGCAGCGCTTCAGAGGGCAGTTCACCCCTCCACTTT. Translated, it gives CASSASEGSSPLHF.

This clonotype was recorded a few times. One end of the junction does not line up with germline, which may come from a read error. This rearrangement joins TRBV11-2 to TRBJ2-1; D might be TRBD1 (6 bases). CDR1 SGHAT and CDR2 FQNNGV come from the germline V gene. The CDR3 spans 18 residues. The CDR3 DNA reads as TGTGCCAGCAGCTTCGTCGGCCCCGGGCAGGGGTCCTCCAATGAGCAGTTCTTC. This gives the protein CASSFVGPGQGSSNEQFF.

V is TRBV5-6 and J is TRBJ1-2; 7 nucleotides line up with TRBD1. The CDR3 totals 14 residues. V dropped 0 bases and J dropped 5; count of bases not matched to a gene: 4. Per the germline V gene, CDR1 is SGHDT and CDR2 is YYEEEE. This CDR3 is CASSLVGTEYGYTF. The CDR3 DNA reads TGTGCCAGCAGCTTGGTCGGGACAGAATATGGCTACACCTTC. The variable domain in full, completed from reference TRBV5-6 and TRBJ1-2, reads DAGVTQSPTHLIKTRGQQVTLRCSPKSGHDTVSWYQQALGQGPQFIFQYYEEEERQRGNFPDRFSGHQFPNYSSELNVNALLLGDSALYLCASSLVGTEYGYTFGSGTRLTVV.

In its sample, this clonotype was seen many times. The chain couples TRBV12-3 or TRBV12-4 to TRBJ2-5; 12 bases match TRBD2. V gave up 3 bases and J gave up 5 bases; unmatched junction bases: 4. The CDR3 is 15 residues long. CDR3 sequence reads: CASSFATSGRETQYF. In DNA form, the CDR3 reads TGTGCCAGCAGTTTTGCCACTAGCGGGAGGGAGACCCAGTACTTC.

The chain is built from TRBV6-1 and TRBJ2-7; 10 bases are a match to TRBD1. CDR1 and CDR2 from the germline V gene are MNHNS and SASEGT. The CDR3 length is 15 residues. The J segment lost 1 base and the V segment lost 1 base, leaving 1 base of the junction unmatched. The CDR3 reads CASSEGQGASYEQYF. The CDR3 bases are TGTGCCAGCAGTGAAGGACAGGGGGCTTCCTACGAGCAGTACTTC.